Here is one T cell receptor (beta chain) with its context. CDR1 SGHDT and CDR2 YYEEEE come from the germline V gene. V was pared by 0 bases and J by 4 bases, with 7 bases of the junction left unmatched. This CDR3 spans 17 amino acids. Data came from immunoSEQ multiplex PCR; TCRdb stores just in-frame clones and leaves some out. The data hold under 45,000 clones, with around 97% observed a single time. This sample stems from a study of technical replicates of blood from four donors. This receptor was obtained from a human donor in good health. The gene calls are TRBV5-6 and TRBJ2-1; 10 bases agree with TRBD2. Sequenced material: T cells isolated from PBMCs. The CDR3 protein is CASSLASGSPPYNEQFF. The CDR3 DNA reads as TGTGCCAGCAGCTTGGCTAGCGGGAGCCCGCCGTACAATGAGCAGTTCTTC. Full variable domain (rest looked up from reference TRBV5-6 and TRBJ2-1): DAGVTQSPTHLIKTRGQQVTLRCSPKSGHDTVSWYQQALGQGPQFIFQYYEEEERQRGNFPDRFSGHQFPNYSSELNVNALLLGDSALYLCASSLASGSPPYNEQFFGPGTRLTVL.